This TCR beta chain was sequenced during a study of T-cell reconstitution after alpha-beta-depleted transplantation in children. Study-wide findings and caveats: T-cell counts and diversity at one year following transplant were attributed mainly to newly produced T cells.

CDR3 length: 14 residues. V lost 6 bases and J 4 bases, leaving 13 bases between the germline ends. This clonotype was seen more than once but under ten times. Its specificity is unknown. Unique molecular identifiers tagged the TCRbeta library. MiXCR, run by TCRdb on the PCR reads, gives a single entry per CDR3 protein. The sample has a few hundred thousand distinct CDR3 sequences; about an eighth are singletons. This chain uses TRBV12-3 or TRBV12-4 with TRBJ2-1; the D gene is possibly TRBD2 (6 bases). The sample consisted of PBMCs, mostly from graft donor cells, taken 360 days after TCRalphabeta/CD19-depleted stem cell transplant. The clonotype comes from a male patient younger than 18 who had a stem cell transplant for acute myeloid leukemia, so the T cells may come from the graft donor. CDR3 amino acids: CASRANGGYNEQFF. The CDR3 nucleotides read TGTGCCAGCAGGGCTAATGGGGGGTACAATGAGCAGTTCTTC.